The clone carrying this TCR beta chain came up many times. Using its own MiXCR run on the PCR reads, TCRdb lists one record per CDR3 protein. The sample has 12,000 or so distinct CDR3 sequences; approximately 48% are singletons. J was trimmed by 8 bases and V by 1 base; bases with no gene match: 8. CDR1 MNHNS and CDR2 SASEGT come from the germline V gene. The length of the CDR3 is 15 residues. These data are taken from a study of CD4 and CD8 cells across lung adenocarcinoma regions. The patients had localized lung adenocarcinoma, a non-small cell subtype. The chain couples TRBV6-1 to TRBJ2-1, with TRBD2 identical over 7 bases. Sequenced material: CD8+ T cells from the margin of a lung tumor. The receptor was derived from a male donor with lung adenocarcinoma. The CD4 and CD8 labels of this study may be unreliable. The CDR3 sequence: CASSEGGSGGHEQFF. Here the CDR3 DNA reads TGTGCCAGCAGTGAAGGCGGGTCGGGGGGACATGAGCAGTTCTTC.